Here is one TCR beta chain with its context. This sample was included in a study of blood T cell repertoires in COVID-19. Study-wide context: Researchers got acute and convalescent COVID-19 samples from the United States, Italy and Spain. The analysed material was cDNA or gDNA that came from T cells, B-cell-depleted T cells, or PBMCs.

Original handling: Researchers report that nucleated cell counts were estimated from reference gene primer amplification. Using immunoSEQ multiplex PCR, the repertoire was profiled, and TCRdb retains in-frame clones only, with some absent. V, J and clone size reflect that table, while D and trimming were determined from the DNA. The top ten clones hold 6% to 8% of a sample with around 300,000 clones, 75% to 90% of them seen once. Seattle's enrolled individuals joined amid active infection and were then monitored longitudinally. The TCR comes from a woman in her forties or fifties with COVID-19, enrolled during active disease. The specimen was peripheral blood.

Here the CDR3 reads CASSTRQGRTSYEQYF. DNA of the CDR3: TGTGCCAGCAGCACCCGACAGGGAAGGACCTCCTACGAGCAGTACTTC. The chain links TRBV7-6 to TRBJ2-7; TRBD1 matches 7 bases. V dropped 5 bases and J dropped 0; count of bases not matched to a gene: 10. The germline gives CDR1 SGHVS, CDR2 FNYEAQ. The CDR3 loop spans 16 amino acids.